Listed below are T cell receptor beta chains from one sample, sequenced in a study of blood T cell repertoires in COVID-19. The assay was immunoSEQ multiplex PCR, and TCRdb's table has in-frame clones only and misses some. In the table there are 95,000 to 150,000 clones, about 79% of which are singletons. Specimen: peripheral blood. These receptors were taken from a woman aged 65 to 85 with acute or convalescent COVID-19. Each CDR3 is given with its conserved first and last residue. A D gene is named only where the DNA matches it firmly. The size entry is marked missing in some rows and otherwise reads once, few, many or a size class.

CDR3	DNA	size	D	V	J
CASSTILGRAGGEQFF	TGTGCCAGTAGTACGATACTAGGAAGGGCGGGCGGTGAGCAGTTCTTC	once	NA	TRBV19	TRBJ2-1
CASSETQLAGYEQYF	TGTGCCAGCAGTGAAACTCAACTAGCGGGGTACGAGCAGTACTTC	NA	TRBD2	TRBV6-1	TRBJ2-7
CASSLVGHGNTIYF	TGTGCCAGCAGCTTGGTGGGACACGGAAACACCATATATTTT	once	NA	TRBV5-4	TRBJ1-3
CASSYSGGALFF	TGTGCCAGCAGTTACTCGGGGGGTGCACTGTTCTTC	NA	NA	TRBV6-2/TRBV6-3	TRBJ2-1
CASSLRQLTTNTEAFF	TGTGCCAGCAGTTTACGGCAGCTTACTACGAACACTGAAGCTTTCTTT	NA	NA	TRBV27	TRBJ1-1
CASTTGSTEAFF	TGTGCCAGTACTACAGGGTCCACTGAAGCTTTCTTT	few	NA	TRBV6-5	TRBJ1-1
CASSLGIRVDNQPQHF	TGTGCCAGCAGCTTAGGTATCAGGGTGGACAATCAGCCCCAGCATTTT	NA	NA	TRBV7-2	TRBJ1-5
CASSEGNSHSDF	TGTGCCAGCAGTGAGGGCAACTCACATTCGGACTTC	once	NA	TRBV2	TRBJ2-7
CASRDRDAWYF	TGTGCCAGTAGGGACAGGGACGCTTGGTACTTC	NA	TRBD1	TRBV19	TRBJ2-4
CASSFLGPAEGYTF	TGTGCCAGCAGTTTTCTTGGGCCAGCGGAGGGCTACACCTTC	NA	NA	TRBV27	TRBJ1-2
CASSPSTGGGNTIYF	TGCGCCAGCAGCCCTTCGACAGGGGGGGGAAACACCATATATTTT	NA	TRBD1	TRBV4-1	TRBJ1-3
CASSLVGLTKETQYF	TGCGCCAGCAGCTTGGTGGGACTAACTAAAGAGACCCAGTACTTC	NA	TRBD2	TRBV5-1	TRBJ2-5
CAWSWTSGGQETQYF	TGTGCCTGGAGTTGGACTAGCGGGGGGCAGGAGACCCAGTACTTC	NA	TRBD2	TRBV30	TRBJ2-5
CASSLDRFYNEQFF	TGTGCCAGCAGCCTTGACAGATTCTACAATGAGCAGTTCTTC	NA	NA	TRBV7-3	TRBJ2-1
CASSVEQGYTGELFF	TGTGCCAGTAGTGTCGAACAGGGGTACACCGGGGAGCTGTTTTTT	NA	TRBD1	TRBV19	TRBJ2-2
CASSLGQGARGGYTF	TGCGCCAGCAGCTTGGGGCAGGGGGCCCGCGGGGGCTACACCTTC	NA	TRBD1	TRBV5-1	TRBJ1-2
CASSQDIGQGADTQYF	TGCGCCAGCAGCCAAGATATCGGACAGGGGGCAGATACGCAGTATTTT	few	TRBD1	TRBV4-3	TRBJ2-3
CASSLWLAPGETQYF	TGTGCCAGCAGCCTATGGCTAGCGCCTGGGGAGACCCAGTACTTC	once	NA	TRBV7-2	TRBJ2-5
CASSLGQSNQPQHF	TGTGCCAGCAGCTTAGGACAGAGCAATCAGCCCCAGCATTTT	once	NA	TRBV13	TRBJ1-5
CASSLNSAGKAFF	TGTGCCAGCAGCTTAAATTCGGCAGGGAAAGCTTTCTTT	NA	NA	TRBV7-9	TRBJ1-1
CASSVDGQAADTQYF	TGTGCCAGCAGCGTAGATGGACAGGCGGCAGATACGCAGTATTTT	once	TRBD1	TRBV9	TRBJ2-3
CASSPGQAGKAFF	TGCGCCAGCAGCCCCGGACAGGCAGGAAAAGCTTTCTTT	NA	TRBD1	TRBV5-1	TRBJ1-1
CASSSSTGVSTEAFF	TGCGCCAGCAGCTCAAGTACAGGGGTGAGCACTGAAGCTTTCTTT	few	TRBD1	TRBV5-1	TRBJ1-1
CASSFGGNEKLFF	TGTGCCAGCAGCTTTGGAGGGAATGAAAAACTGTTTTTT	NA	NA	TRBV7-2	TRBJ1-4
CASSPDQGAFNEQFF	TGTGCCAGCTCACCAGATCAGGGGGCCTTCAATGAGCAGTTCTTC	NA	TRBD1	TRBV18	TRBJ2-1
CASSRQGFSSPLHF	TGTGCCAGCAGCCGTCAGGGTTTTTCTTCACCCCTCCACTTT	NA	NA	TRBV7-2	TRBJ1-6
CASSPRPPGDTGELFF	TGTGCCAGCAGCCCCCGACCACCAGGGGACACCGGGGAGCTGTTTTTT	NA	NA	TRBV7-6	TRBJ2-2
CASSPGGFQSNYGYTF	TGTGCCAGCAGCCCGGGCGGGTTCCAAAGTAACTATGGCTACACCTTC	once	NA	TRBV7-9	TRBJ1-2
CASSEGAGGSYEQYF	TGTGCCAGCAGCGAGGGAGCGGGGGGTTCCTACGAGCAGTACTTC	NA	TRBD2	TRBV9	TRBJ2-7
CASSLYSDRPGNTIYF	TGTGCCAGCAGCTTATACAGCGACAGGCCTGGAAACACCATATATTTT	NA	NA	TRBV11-3	TRBJ1-3
CASSISGKFGNTIYF	TGTGCCAGTAGTATCTCAGGGAAGTTTGGAAACACCATATATTTT	NA	NA	TRBV19	TRBJ1-3
CASTPGGSRTEAFF	TGTGCCAGCACCCCGGGGGGGTCTCGCACTGAAGCTTTCTTT	NA	NA	TRBV6-2/TRBV6-3	TRBJ1-1
CASSQDPGRGRTDTQYF	TGCGCCAGCAGCCAAGATCCGGGGCGGGGACGCACAGATACGCAGTATTTT	NA	NA	TRBV4-3	TRBJ2-3
CASSLEGGTQYF	TGCGCCAGCAGCTTGGAAGGGGGTACGCAGTATTTT	few	NA	TRBV5-1	TRBJ2-3
CASSPGQGSLMGTEAFF	TGCGCCAGCAGCCCGGGACAGGGGAGTCTAATGGGCACTGAAGCTTTCTTT	NA	TRBD1	TRBV5-1	TRBJ1-1
CSVIRGTNEKLFF	TGCAGCGTTATACGGGGTACTAATGAAAAACTGTTTTTT	few	NA	TRBV29-1	TRBJ1-4
CASSTRQNQETQYF	TGTGCCAGCAGCACCCGACAGAACCAAGAGACCCAGTACTTC	NA	NA	TRBV7-9	TRBJ2-5